One and the same sample provided the 17 T cell receptor beta chains below, sequenced in a study of shared clonotypes between healthy human individuals. CD45RO-negative CD8 cells positively selected for CCR7 made up the naive population, which excluded terminally differentiated effector memory CD45RA+ cells. Produced via immunoSEQ multiplex PCR; TCRdb's table is partial and in-frame only. This sample yields 800,000 to 950,000 clones, of which just over 95% are seen a single time; over 0.2% belongs to the top ten. Input material: naive CD8+ T cells sorted from blood. The receptors were sampled from a man aged 30-40 years in good health.

This rearrangement joins TRBV5-1 to TRBJ2-1, with 7 bases lining up with TRBD2. J gave up 7 bases and V 0 bases, and 13 bases lay outside the gene matches. Looked up from germline, CDR1 is SGHRS and CDR2 is YFSETQ. The CDR3 contains 17 residues. Here the CDR3 reads CASSLALGRGFLNEQFF. CDR3 DNA: TGCGCCAGCAGCTTGGCCCTGGGGAGGGGATTTTTGAATGAGCAGTTCTTC. Supplemented by reference TRBV5-1 and TRBJ2-1, the full variable domain reads KAGVTQTPRYLIKTRGQQVTLSCSPISGHRSVSWYQQTPGQGLQFLFEYFSETQRNKGNFPGRFSGRQFSNSRSEMNVSTLELGDSALYLCASSLALGRGFLNEQFFGPGTRLTVL.

The V gene is TRBV30, the J gene TRBJ2-1, with 7 bases identical to TRBD1. The ends lost 7 bases at V and 7 bases at J; junction bases unmatched: 4. The CDR3 consists of 11 residues. Germline CDR1 is GTSNPN and CDR2 is SVGIG (reference sequence). CDR3 region: CASPRGNEQFF. CDR3 nucleotides: TGTGCCTCACCCAGGGGGAATGAGCAGTTCTTC. Based on the CDR3 plus reference TRBV30 and TRBJ2-1, the full variable domain is SQTIHQWPATLVQPVGSPLSLECTVEGTSNPNLYWYRQAAGRGLQLLFYSVGIGQISSEVPQNLSASRPQDRQFILSSKKLLLSDSGFYLCASPRGNEQFFGPGTRLTVL.

V is TRBV27 and J is TRBJ2-1, with 8 bases lining up with TRBD2. The CDR3 is 15 amino acids. The V segment lost 3 bases and the J segment 3 bases; nucleotides outside the gene matches: 4. CDR1 and CDR2 from the germline V gene are MNHEY and SMNVEV (reference sequence). The CDR3 bases are TGTGCCAGCAGTTTTACTAGCGGAGGCTACAATGAGCAGTTCTTC. Translated, it gives CASSFTSGGYNEQFF.

V usage is TRBV7-6 and J usage is TRBJ2-5, with D uncertain. Germline V gene lookup returns CDR1 SGHVS and CDR2 FNYEAQ. The CDR3 runs to 14 residues. Trimming took off 5 bases at V and 4 bases at J, with 14 bases between the two ends. The CDR3 DNA is TGTGCCAGCAGCCCGAAGGCTAGAAGAGAGACCCAGTACTTC. Amino acid sequence: CASSPKARRETQYF.

The chain joins TRBV27 to TRBJ1-2; 8 nucleotides line up with TRBD1. The CDR3 has 14 amino acids. The J segment lost 6 bases and the V segment lost 5 bases, leaving 8 bases of the junction unmatched. Germline assignment: CDR1 MNHEY and CDR2 SMNVEV (reference sequence). The CDR3 sequence is CASSGGQGWDGYTF. DNA of the CDR3: TGTGCCAGCAGTGGAGGACAGGGCTGGGATGGCTACACCTTC.

The chain uses TRBV27 and TRBJ2-7; D ambiguous. Germline CDR1 is MNHEY and CDR2 is SMNVEV (reference sequence). Between the trimmed V and J ends, which lost 3 bases and 2 bases, there was a span of 11 bases. The CDR3 consists of 14 residues. The CDR3 sequence is CASSFSAATYEQYF. CDR3 DNA sequence: TGTGCCAGCAGTTTTTCGGCCGCCACCTACGAGCAGTACTTC.

V gene TRBV29-1 combines with J gene TRBJ1-3; the D is unclear. V shed 1 base and J shed 8 bases, with 18 bases lying between them. The CDR3 extends over 15 amino acids. CDR1 is SQVTM and CDR2 is ANQGSEA in the germline V gene. The CDR3 bases are TGCAGCGTTGAAGCCTCAATTGGCGCAGCTGACACCATATATTTT. It specifies CSVEASIGAADTIYF.

The V and J genes are TRBV7-8 and TRBJ1-1, with D possibly TRBD1 on 5 matching bases. Per the germline V gene, CDR1 is SGHVS and CDR2 is FQNEAQ. CDR3 length: 15 residues. V was pared by 4 bases and J by 0 bases, with 12 bases between. The CDR3 spells CASSWAGTMNTEAFF. DNA for the CDR3: TGTGCCAGCAGCTGGGCCGGGACCATGAACACTGAAGCTTTCTTT.

Regarding this clone: One junction end disagrees with the germline gene, perhaps due to a read error. V usage is TRBV7-3 and J usage is TRBJ2-1; 12 bases agree with TRBD2. This CDR3 comprises 15 residues. Germline V lookup: CDR1 SGHTA, CDR2 FQGTGA. In DNA, the CDR3 is TGTGCCAGCAGCCTAACTAGCGGGAGGTTCGATGAGCAGTTCTTC. Its protein is CASSLTSGRFDEQFF.

The CDR3 region is CASSLRAGGFDEQFF. DNA of the CDR3: TGCGCCAGCAGCTTAAGAGCGGGAGGTTTTGATGAGCAGTTCTTC. J is TRBJ2-1 and V is TRBV5-1; 9 bases line up with TRBD2. This CDR3 region has 15 residues. Germline V gene lookup returns CDR1 SGHRS and CDR2 YFSETQ. The J segment lost 8 bases and the V segment lost 2 bases, leaving 8 bases of the junction unmatched.

The chain carries TRBV11-3 and TRBJ2-7, with 7 bases fitting TRBD1. The length of the CDR3 is 13 residues. V shed 5 bases, J shed 5 bases, and the junction held 6 bases outside the gene matches. Germline lookup yields CDR1 SGHNT and CDR2 YENEEA. CDR3 sequence reads: CASSPRDRDEQYF. CDR3 DNA sequence: TGTGCCAGCAGCCCAAGAGACAGGGACGAGCAGTACTTC.

The chain joins TRBV4-1 to TRBJ2-7, with TRBD1 identical over 10 bases. CDR1 is MGHRA, CDR2 YSYEKL, per germline. The CDR3 is 15 amino acids. V lost 3 bases and J lost 2; bases outside the gene matches: 4. CDR3 amino acids: CASSHKGTGAYEQYF. CDR3 coding DNA: TGCGCCAGCAGCCATAAAGGGACAGGGGCCTACGAGCAGTACTTC.

The chain is built from TRBV7-6 and TRBJ2-1; TRBD2 matches 10 bases. Germline lookup yields CDR1 SGHVS and CDR2 FNYEAQ. J was trimmed by 5 bases and V by 5 bases; bases with no gene match: 9. CDR3 length: 16 residues. In DNA form, the CDR3 reads TGTGCCAGCAGCCCTAGCGGGAGCGGGTATGACAATGAGCAGTTCTTC. Residues: CASSPSGSGYDNEQFF.

This chain uses TRBV6-5 with TRBJ2-2; D might be TRBD2 (6 bases). The CDR3 has 14 amino acids. Germline lookup yields CDR1 MNHEY and CDR2 SVGAGI. The V gene lost 6 bases and the J gene lost 5 bases, with 13 bases spanning the gap. Here the CDR3 reads CASSLTSYTGELFF. CDR3 DNA sequence: TGTGCCAGCAGCCTGACTAGTTATACCGGGGAGCTGTTTTTT.

The V call is TRBV14, the J call TRBJ2-7; 9 nucleotides match TRBD2. The CDR3 loop spans 22 amino acids. CDR1 is SGHDN, CDR2 FVKESK, per germline. With V trimmed by 1 base and J by 6 bases, 28 bases remained unmatched. The CDR3 DNA reads as TGTGCCAGCAGCCAAGGAGGCCCCGTAGTTGTAGCGGGAGCCTATACGTTTTTCGAGCAGTACTTC. Encoded protein: CASSQGGPVVVAGAYTFFEQYF.

The chain is built from TRBV7-9 and TRBJ1-1; D gene ambiguous. The germline V gene encodes CDR1 SEHNR and CDR2 FQNEAQ (reference sequence). V was pared by 6 bases and J by 4 bases, with 12 bases between. The CDR3 is 13 amino acids. CDR3 DNA sequence: TGTGCCAGCAGTTCCCCCGTGGGCACTGAAGCTTTCTTT. Amino acid sequence: CASSSPVGTEAFF.

The rearrangement links TRBV6-6 to TRBJ2-3; TRBD1 might be the D (5 bases). This CDR3 has 14 amino acids. V was shortened by 4 bases and J by 6 bases, with 14 bases between the two germline ends. CDR1 is MNHNY, CDR2 SVGAGI, per germline (reference sequence). CDR3: CASSSIIAGDTQYF. The CDR3 DNA reads TGTGCCAGCAGTTCCATAATCGCAGGGGATACGCAGTATTTT.